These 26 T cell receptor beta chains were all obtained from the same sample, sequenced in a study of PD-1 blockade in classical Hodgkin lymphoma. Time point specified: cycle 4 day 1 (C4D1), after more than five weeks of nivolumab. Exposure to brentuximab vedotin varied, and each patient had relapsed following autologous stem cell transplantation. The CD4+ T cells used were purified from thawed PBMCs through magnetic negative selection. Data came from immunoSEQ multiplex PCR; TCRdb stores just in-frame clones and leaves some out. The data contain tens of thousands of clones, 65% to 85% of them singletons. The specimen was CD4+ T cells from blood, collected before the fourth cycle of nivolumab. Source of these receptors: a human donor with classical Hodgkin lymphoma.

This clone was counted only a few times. CDR3 DNA: TGTGCCAGCAGCTTTACAGGAGACCCTTCACCCCTCCACTTT. Translating it yields CASSFTGDPSPLHF. This sequence joins TRBV7-9 and TRBJ1-6; D perhaps matches TRBD1 (5 bases). The CDR3 extends over 14 amino acids. V lost 3 bases to trimming and J lost 9 bases, with 12 bases between them. Germline loops: CDR1 SEHNR, CDR2 FQNEAQ (reference sequence).

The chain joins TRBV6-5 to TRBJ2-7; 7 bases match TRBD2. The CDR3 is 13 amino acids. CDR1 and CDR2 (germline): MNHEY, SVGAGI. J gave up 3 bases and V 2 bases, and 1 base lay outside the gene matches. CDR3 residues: CASSYGLDYEQYF. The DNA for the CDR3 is TGTGCCAGCAGTTACGGACTAGACTACGAGCAGTACTTC.

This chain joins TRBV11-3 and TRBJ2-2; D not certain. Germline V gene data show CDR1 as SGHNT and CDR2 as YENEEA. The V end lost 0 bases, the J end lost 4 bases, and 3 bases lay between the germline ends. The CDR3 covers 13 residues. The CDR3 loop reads CASSLEPTGELFF. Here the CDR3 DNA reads TGTGCCAGCAGCTTAGAGCCCACCGGGGAGCTGTTTTTT. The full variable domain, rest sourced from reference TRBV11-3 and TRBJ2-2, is EAGVVQSPRYKIIEKKQPVAFWCNPISGHNTLYWYLQNLGQGPELLIRYENEEAVDDSQLPKDRFSAERLKGVDSTLKIQPAELGDSAVYLCASSLEPTGELFFGEGSRLTVL.

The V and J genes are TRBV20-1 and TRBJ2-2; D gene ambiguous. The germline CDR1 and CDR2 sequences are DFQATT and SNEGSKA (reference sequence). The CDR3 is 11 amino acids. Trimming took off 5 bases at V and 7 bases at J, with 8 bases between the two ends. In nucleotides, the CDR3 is TGCAGTGCTCAATGGGGCGGGGAGCTGTTTTTT. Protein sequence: CSAQWGGELFF.

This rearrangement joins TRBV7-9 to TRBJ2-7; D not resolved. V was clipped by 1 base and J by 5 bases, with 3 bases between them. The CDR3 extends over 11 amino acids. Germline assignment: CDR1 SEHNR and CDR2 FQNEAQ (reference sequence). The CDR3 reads CASSLEHEQYF. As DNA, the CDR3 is TGTGCCAGCAGCTTAGAACACGAGCAGTACTTC.

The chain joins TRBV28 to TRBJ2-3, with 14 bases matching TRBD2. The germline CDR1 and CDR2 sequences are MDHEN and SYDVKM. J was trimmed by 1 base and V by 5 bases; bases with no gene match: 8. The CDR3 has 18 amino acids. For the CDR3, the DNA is TGTGCCAGCAGTCTCCAAGGACTAGCGGGGGGAGGCACAGATACGCAGTATTTT. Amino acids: CASSLQGLAGGGTDTQYF.

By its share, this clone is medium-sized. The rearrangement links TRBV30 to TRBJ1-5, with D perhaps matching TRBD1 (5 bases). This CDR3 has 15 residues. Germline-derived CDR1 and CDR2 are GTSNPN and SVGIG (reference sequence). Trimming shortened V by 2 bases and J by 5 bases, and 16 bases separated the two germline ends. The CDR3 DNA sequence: TGTGCCTGGAGTTTTCCCGACAGAACCGATCAGCCCCAGCATTTT. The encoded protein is CAWSFPDRTDQPQHF. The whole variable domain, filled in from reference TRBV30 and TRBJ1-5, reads SQTIHQWPATLVQPVGSPLSLECTVEGTSNPNLYWYRQAAGRGLQLLFYSVGIGQISSEVPQNLSASRPQDRQFILSSKKLLLSDSGFYLCAWSFPDRTDQPQHFGDGTRLSIL.

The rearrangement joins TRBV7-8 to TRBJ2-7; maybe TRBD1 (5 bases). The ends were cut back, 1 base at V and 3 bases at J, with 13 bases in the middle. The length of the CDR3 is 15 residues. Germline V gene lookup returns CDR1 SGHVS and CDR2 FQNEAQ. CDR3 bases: TGTGCCAGCAGCTTAGTATGGGCAGGGAACTACGAGCAGTACTTC. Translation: CASSLVWAGNYEQYF.

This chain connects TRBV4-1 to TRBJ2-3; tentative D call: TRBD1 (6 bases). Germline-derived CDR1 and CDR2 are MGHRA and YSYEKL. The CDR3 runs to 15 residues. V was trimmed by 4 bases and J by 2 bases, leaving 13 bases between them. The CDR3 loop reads CASSPRGEITDTQYF. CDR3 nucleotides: TGCGCCAGCAGCCCCAGGGGAGAGATCACAGATACGCAGTATTTT.

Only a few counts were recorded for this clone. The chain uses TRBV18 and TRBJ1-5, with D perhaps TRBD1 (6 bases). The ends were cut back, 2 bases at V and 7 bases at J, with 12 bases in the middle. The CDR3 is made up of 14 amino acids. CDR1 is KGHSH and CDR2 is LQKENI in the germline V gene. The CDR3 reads CASSPAKQGQPQHF. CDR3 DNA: TGTGCCAGCTCACCAGCAAAACAGGGACAGCCCCAGCATTTT.

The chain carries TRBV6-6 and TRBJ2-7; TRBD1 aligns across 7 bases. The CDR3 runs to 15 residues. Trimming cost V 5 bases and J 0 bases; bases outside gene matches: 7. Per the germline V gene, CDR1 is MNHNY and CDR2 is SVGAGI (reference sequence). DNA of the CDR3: TGTGCCAGCAGTAAAACCGGGACAGACTCCTACGAGCAGTACTTC. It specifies CASSKTGTDSYEQYF.

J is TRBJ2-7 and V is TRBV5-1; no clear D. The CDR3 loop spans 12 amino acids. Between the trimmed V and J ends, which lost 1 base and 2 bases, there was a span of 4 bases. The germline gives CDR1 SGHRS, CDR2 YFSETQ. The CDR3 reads CASSLSTYEQYF. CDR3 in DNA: TGCGCCAGCAGCTTGTCAACCTACGAGCAGTACTTC.

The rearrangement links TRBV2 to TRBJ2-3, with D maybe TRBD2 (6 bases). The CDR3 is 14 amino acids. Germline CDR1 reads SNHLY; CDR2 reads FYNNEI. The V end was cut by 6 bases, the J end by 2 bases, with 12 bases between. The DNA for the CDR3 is TGTGCCAGCAGGGGCGGGGTCATCACAGATACGCAGTATTTT. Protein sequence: CASRGGVITDTQYF.

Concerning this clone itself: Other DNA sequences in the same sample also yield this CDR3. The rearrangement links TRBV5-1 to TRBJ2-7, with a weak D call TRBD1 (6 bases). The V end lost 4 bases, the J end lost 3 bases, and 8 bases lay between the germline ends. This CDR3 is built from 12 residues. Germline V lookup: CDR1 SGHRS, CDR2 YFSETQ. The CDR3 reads CASSKDSYEQYF. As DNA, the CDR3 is TGCGCCAGCAGCAAGGACAGCTACGAGCAGTACTTC.

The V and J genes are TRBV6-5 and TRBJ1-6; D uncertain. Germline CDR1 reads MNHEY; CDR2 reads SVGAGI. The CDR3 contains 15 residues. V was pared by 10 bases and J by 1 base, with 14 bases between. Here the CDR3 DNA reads TGTGCCACCCTCGGGGTCCGGTCCTATAATTCACCCCTCCACTTT. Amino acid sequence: CATLGVRSYNSPLHF.

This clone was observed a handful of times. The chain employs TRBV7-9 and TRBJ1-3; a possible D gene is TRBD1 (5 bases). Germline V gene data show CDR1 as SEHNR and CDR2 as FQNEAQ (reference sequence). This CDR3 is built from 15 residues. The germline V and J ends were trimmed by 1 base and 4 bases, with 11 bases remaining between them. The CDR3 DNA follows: TGTGCCAGCAGCTTAGGGGGGAACAGGGGAAACACCATATATTTT. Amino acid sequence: CASSLGGNRGNTIYF.

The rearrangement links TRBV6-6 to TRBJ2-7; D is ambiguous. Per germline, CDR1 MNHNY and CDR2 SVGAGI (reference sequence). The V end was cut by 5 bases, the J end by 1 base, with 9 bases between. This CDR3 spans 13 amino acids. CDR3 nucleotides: TGTGCCAGCAGTACACAAGATTCCTACGAGCAGTACTTC. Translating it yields CASSTQDSYEQYF.

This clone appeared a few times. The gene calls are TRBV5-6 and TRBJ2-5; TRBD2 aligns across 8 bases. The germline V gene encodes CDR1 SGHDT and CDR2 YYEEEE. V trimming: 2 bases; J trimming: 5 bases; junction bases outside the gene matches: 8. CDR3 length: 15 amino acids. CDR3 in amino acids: CASSLVTGGRETQYF. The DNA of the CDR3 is TGTGCCAGCAGCTTAGTAACGGGGGGGCGCGAGACCCAGTACTTC.

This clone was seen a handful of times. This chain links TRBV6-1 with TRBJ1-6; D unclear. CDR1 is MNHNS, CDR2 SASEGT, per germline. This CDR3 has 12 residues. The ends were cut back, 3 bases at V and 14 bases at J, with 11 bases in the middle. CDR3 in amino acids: CASSEIFITLHF. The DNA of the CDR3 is TGTGCCAGCAGTGAGATTTTTATCACCCTCCACTTT.

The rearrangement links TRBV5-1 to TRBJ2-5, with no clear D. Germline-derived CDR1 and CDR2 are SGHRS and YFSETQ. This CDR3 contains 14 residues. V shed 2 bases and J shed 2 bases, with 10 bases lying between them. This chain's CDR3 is CASSFRISQETQYF. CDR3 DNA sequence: TGCGCCAGCAGCTTCCGAATATCACAAGAGACCCAGTACTTC.

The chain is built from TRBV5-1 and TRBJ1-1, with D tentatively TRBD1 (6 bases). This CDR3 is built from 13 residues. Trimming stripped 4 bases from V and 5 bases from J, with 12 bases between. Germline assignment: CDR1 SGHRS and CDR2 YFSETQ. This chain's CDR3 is CASSQGGGTEAFF. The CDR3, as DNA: TGCGCCAGCAGCCAAGGGGGAGGAACTGAAGCTTTCTTT.

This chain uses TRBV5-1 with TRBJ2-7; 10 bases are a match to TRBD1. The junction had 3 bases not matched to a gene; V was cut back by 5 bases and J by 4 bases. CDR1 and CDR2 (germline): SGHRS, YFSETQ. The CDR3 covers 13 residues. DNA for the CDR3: TGCGCCAGCAGGGGACAGGGGAGGTACGAGCAGTACTTC. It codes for CASRGQGRYEQYF.

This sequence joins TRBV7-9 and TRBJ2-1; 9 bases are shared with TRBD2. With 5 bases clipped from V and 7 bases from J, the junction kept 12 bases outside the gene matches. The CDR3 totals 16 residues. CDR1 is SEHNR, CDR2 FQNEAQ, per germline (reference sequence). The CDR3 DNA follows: TGTGCCAGCAGCGCCCTCGGCGGGGGGGCCGATAATGAGCAGTTCTTC. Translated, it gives CASSALGGGADNEQFF.

CDR3 protein: CASRTVINEKLFF. For the CDR3, the DNA is TGTGCCAGCAGGACAGTGATTAATGAAAAACTGTTTTTT. The rearrangement uses TRBV27 and TRBJ1-4, with a weak D call TRBD1 (5 bases). The CDR3 is 13 amino acids. Germline V gives CDR1 MNHEY, CDR2 SMNVEV (reference sequence). V was clipped by 6 bases and J by 4 bases, with 9 bases between them.

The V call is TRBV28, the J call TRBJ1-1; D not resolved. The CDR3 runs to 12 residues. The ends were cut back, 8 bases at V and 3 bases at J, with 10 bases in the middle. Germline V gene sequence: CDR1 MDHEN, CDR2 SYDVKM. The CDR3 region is CASSRSYTEAFF. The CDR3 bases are TGTGCCAGCTCGCGGTCCTACACTGAAGCTTTCTTT.

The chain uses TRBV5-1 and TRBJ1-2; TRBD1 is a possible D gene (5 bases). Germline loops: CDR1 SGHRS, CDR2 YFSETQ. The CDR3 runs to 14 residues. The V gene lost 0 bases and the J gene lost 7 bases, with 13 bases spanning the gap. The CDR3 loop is CASSLEVGAGGYTF. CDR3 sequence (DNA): TGCGCCAGCAGCTTGGAAGTCGGGGCAGGTGGCTACACCTTC.